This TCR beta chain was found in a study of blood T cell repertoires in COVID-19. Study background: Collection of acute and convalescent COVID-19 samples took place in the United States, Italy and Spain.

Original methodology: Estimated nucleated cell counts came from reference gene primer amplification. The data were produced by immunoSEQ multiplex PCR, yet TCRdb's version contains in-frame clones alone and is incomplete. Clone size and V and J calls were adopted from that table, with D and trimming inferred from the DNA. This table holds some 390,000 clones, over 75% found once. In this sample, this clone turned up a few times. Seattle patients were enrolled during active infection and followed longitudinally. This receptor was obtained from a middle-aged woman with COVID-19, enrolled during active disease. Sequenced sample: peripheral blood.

The CDR3 spells CASSGQGPGEQYF. The DNA of the CDR3 is TGTGCCAGCAGTGGACAGGGGCCAGGCGAGCAGTACTTC. The V call is TRBV3-1 (or the pseudogene TRBV3-2), the J call TRBJ2-7; 9 nucleotides agree with TRBD1. CDR3 size: 13 residues. CDR1 is LGHDT, CDR2 YNNKEL, per germline (reference sequence). V lost 6 bases and J lost 6; bases outside the gene matches: 6.